The text below deals with one TCR beta chain. Libraries were prepared by immunoSEQ multiplex PCR; TCRdb keeps only in-frame clonotypes and omits some of them. The sample lists around 26,000 clones; around 94% were seen once. The sample comes from a study of PD-1 blockade in classical Hodgkin lymphoma. Time point noted: newly diagnosed, previously untreated cHL patient sample. V lost 5 bases, J lost 6 bases, and 13 bases stayed unmatched. The CDR3 extends over 14 amino acids. Looked up from germline, CDR1 is GTSNPN and CDR2 is SVGIG (reference sequence). The chain carries TRBV30 and TRBJ2-7, with 7 bases aligning to TRBD1. The clonotype was recovered from a human donor with classical Hodgkin lymphoma. Material: peripheral blood mononuclear cells (PBMCs). The CDR3 loop is CAWGNLQGLSEQYF. CDR3 in DNA: TGTGCCTGGGGAAACCTACAGGGGCTGAGCGAGCAGTACTTC. The entire variable domain, with the rest obtained from reference TRBV30 and TRBJ2-7, is as follows: SQTIHQWPATLVQPVGSPLSLECTVEGTSNPNLYWYRQAAGRGLQLLFYSVGIGQISSEVPQNLSASRPQDRQFILSSKKLLLSDSGFYLCAWGNLQGLSEQYFGPGTRLTVT.